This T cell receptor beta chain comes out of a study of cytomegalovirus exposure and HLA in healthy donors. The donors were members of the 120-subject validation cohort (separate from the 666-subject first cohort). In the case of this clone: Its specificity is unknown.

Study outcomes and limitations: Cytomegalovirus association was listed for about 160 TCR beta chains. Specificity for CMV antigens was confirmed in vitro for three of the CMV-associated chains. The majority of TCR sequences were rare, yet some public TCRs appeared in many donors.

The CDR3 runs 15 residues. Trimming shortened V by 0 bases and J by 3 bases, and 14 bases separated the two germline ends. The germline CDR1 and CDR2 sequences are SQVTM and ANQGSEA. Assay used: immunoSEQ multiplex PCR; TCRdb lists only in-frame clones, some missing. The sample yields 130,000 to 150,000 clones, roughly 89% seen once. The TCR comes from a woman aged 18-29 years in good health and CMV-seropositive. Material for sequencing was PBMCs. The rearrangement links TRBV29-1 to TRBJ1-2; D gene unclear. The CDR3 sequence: CSVEDRDAAYYGYTF. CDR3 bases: TGCAGCGTTGAAGATCGTGACGCAGCGTACTATGGCTACACCTTC.